This TCR beta chain came from a study of a mutant IDH1 vaccine in newly diagnosed glioma. A note on this clone: No antigen is known for it.

Time point defined: week 35, safety follow-up. Topical imiquimod was applied with each vaccine dose, which held 300 ug of mutant IDH1 20-mer peptide. TCRdb keeps only in-frame clones here, not all; method: immunoSEQ multiplex PCR. The sample has tens of thousands of clones, approximately 81% seen once. The V end was cut by 5 bases, the J end by 2 bases, with 28 bases between. The CDR3 has 19 residues. CDR1 is SGHAT, CDR2 FQNNGV, per germline. The TCR sequence derives from a woman in her 40s with glioma. Some clones in this sample may be carry-over from other donors' samples. V usage is TRBV11-2 and J usage is TRBJ2-7; D is perhaps TRBD1 (5 bases). The sequences come from PBMCs, collected from a glioma patient whose treatment included an IDH1 peptide vaccine. CDR3 nucleotide sequence: TGTGCCAGCAGCCCCTTGCGGCAGGGCCCTCCGGGTTCGACCTACGAGCAGTACTTC. Translated: CASSPLRQGPPGSTYEQYF.